The T cell receptor beta chain under discussion was sequenced for a study of CD8 T cells in Susac syndrome. General study results and limits: Around 15 Susac-specific public clones were found in total CD8+ repertoires and four to six in CD8+ TEMRA repertoires.

Turning to this clonotype: Antigen: not known.

The germline CDR1 and CDR2 sequences are LGHDT and YNNKEL (reference sequence). The CDR3 is 15 residues long. Trimming cost V 0 bases and J 0 bases, with 9 bases left between them. Roughly 0.45 to 1 ug RNA was reverse transcribed with random hexamers. The method of amplification for TCR beta CDR3 was immunoSEQ multiplex PCR, covering 54 Vbeta and 13 Jbeta. One entry per CDR3 protein results from TCRdb running MiXCR on the immunoSEQ multiplex PCR reads. The sample shows 150,000 to 200,000 distinct CDR3 sequences, about 95% of them seen only once. The specimen sequenced was CD8+ T cells from PBMCs. This chain joins TRBV3-1 and TRBJ2-7; no clear D gene. The sequence was obtained from a human donor with Susac syndrome. CDR3 protein: CASSQDLGSSYEQYF. DNA of the CDR3: TGTGCCAGCAGCCAAGACCTGGGAAGCTCCTACGAGCAGTACTTC.